These 26 T cell receptor beta chains were all obtained from the same sample, sequenced in a study of CD8 T cells in acute hepatitis C reinfection. The table came from immunoSEQ multiplex PCR; TCRdb's copy has only in-frame clones and leaves some out. The sample carries 30,000 to 45,000 clones, 80% to 90% recorded once. The time point here: naive CD8 control sorted from an acute-time-point sample. Sequenced: naive CD8+ T cells from PBMCs. The receptors come from a woman younger than 35 who spontaneously cleared hepatitis C infection.

The rearrangement uses TRBV25-1 and TRBJ1-1; D gene ambiguous. V shed 2 bases and J shed 5 bases, with 9 bases lying between them. Germline V gene sequence: CDR1 MGHDK, CDR2 SYGVNS. The CDR3 extends over 13 amino acids. As DNA, the CDR3 is TGTGCCAGCAGTGAAGTCGGTGTGACTGAAGCTTTCTTT. It translates to CASSEVGVTEAFF.

This chain uses TRBV30 with TRBJ2-2, with TRBD2 matching over 12 bases. Germline V gene lookup returns CDR1 GTSNPN and CDR2 SVGIG (reference sequence). The V and J ends lost 2 bases and 3 bases, in that order; junction bases with no gene match: 4. The CDR3 covers 16 residues. The CDR3 loop reads CAWSPSGREYTGELFF. Here the CDR3 DNA reads TGTGCCTGGAGTCCTAGCGGGAGGGAATACACCGGGGAGCTGTTTTTT.

This chain links TRBV9 with TRBJ2-1; D gene ambiguous. V was cut by 7 bases and J by 7 bases, with 12 bases left in between. The CDR3 runs to 12 residues. Germline CDR1 reads SGDLS; CDR2 reads YYNGEE. CDR3 protein: CASSIHLNEQFF. The DNA of the CDR3 is TGTGCCAGCTCTATTCACTTAAATGAGCAGTTCTTC.

The chain is built from TRBV28 and TRBJ2-1; D not certain. V was clipped by 2 bases and J by 1 base, with 9 bases between them. The CDR3 consists of 15 residues. Germline CDR1 MDHEN, CDR2 SYDVKM. The CDR3 region has the DNA TGTGCCAGCAGTTTAGTAGTAGGGTCCTACAATGAGCAGTTCTTC. The encoded protein is CASSLVVGSYNEQFF.

This rearrangement joins TRBV7-9 to TRBJ1-1; TRBD1 might be the D (5 bases). Deletions cut 1 base from V and 2 bases from J, with 11 bases between. Germline V gives CDR1 SEHNR, CDR2 FQNEAQ (reference sequence). The CDR3 totals 15 residues. In DNA form, the CDR3 reads TGTGCCAGCAGCTTAGGCCCAGGGAGAAACACTGAAGCTTTCTTT. Amino acids: CASSLGPGRNTEAFF.

This chain uses TRBV29-1 with TRBJ1-2; unclear D gene. Germline-derived CDR1 and CDR2 are SQVTM and ANQGSEA. V lost 7 bases to trimming and J lost 1 base, with 13 bases between them. There are 13 residues in the CDR3. CDR3 sequence reads: CSGGPQLNYGYTF. CDR3 bases: TGCAGCGGAGGGCCCCAGCTTAACTATGGCTACACCTTC.

The V gene is TRBV5-5, the J gene TRBJ1-5; 8 bases fit TRBD1. The CDR3 contains 15 residues. Germline values: CDR1 SGHKS, CDR2 YYEKEE (reference sequence). Trimming took 0 bases from V and 3 from J; bases not matched to a gene: 2. The CDR3 nucleotides are TGTGCCAGCAGCTTGGGACAGGGGCTCAATCAGCCCCAGCATTTT. Translation: CASSLGQGLNQPQHF.

V usage is TRBV4-1 and J usage is TRBJ2-1; D is unclear. The CDR3 covers 14 residues. Trimming took off 0 bases at V and 8 bases at J, with 11 bases between the two ends. Germline-derived CDR1 and CDR2 are MGHRA and YSYEKL. The CDR3 loop reads CASSQEPAGHEQFF. Here the CDR3 DNA reads TGCGCCAGCAGCCAAGAACCGGCCGGCCATGAGCAGTTCTTC.

This clone has only a few counts. The V and J genes are TRBV12-1 and TRBJ2-5; the table gives TRBD2 as D, unverified against the DNA. TRBV12-1 is labeled a pseudogene. The CDR3 length is 14 residues. Here the CDR3 DNA reads TGTGCCAGCAGTTTGGTTGCGGCCCAAGAGACCCAGTACTTC. It encodes CASSLVAAQETQYF.

The chain joins TRBV7-9 to TRBJ2-1; D is unresolved. Trimming stripped 3 bases from V and 8 bases from J, with 8 bases between. The CDR3 loop spans 12 amino acids. Germline V lookup: CDR1 SEHNR, CDR2 FQNEAQ (reference sequence). The CDR3 here is CASSFGVHEQFF. CDR3 bases: TGTGCCAGCAGCTTTGGGGTTCATGAGCAGTTCTTC.

This clone was counted between two and nine times. The chain is built from TRBV19 and TRBJ2-7; D remains unclear. The length of the CDR3 is 14 residues. Trimming took 3 bases from V and 1 from J, leaving 10 bases between them. Germline V lookup: CDR1 LNHDA, CDR2 SQIVND (reference sequence). Here the CDR3 DNA reads TGTGCCAGTAGTATCCTCTTGGGGTCCTACGAGCAGTACTTC. This encodes CASSILLGSYEQYF.

This sequence joins TRBV13 and TRBJ1-2; 7 positions match TRBD1. The germline V gene encodes CDR1 PRHDT and CDR2 FYEKMQ (reference sequence). Germline trimming cut 0 bases from V and 0 bases from J; bases unmatched to any gene: 10. The CDR3 covers 18 residues. DNA of the CDR3: TGTGCCAGCAGCTTAGGCGACAGGGTGGAGTCCTCTAACTATGGCTACACCTTC. It yields the protein CASSLGDRVESSNYGYTF.

The V call is TRBV4-1, the J call TRBJ1-1, with a possible D match to TRBD1 (6 bases). The germline gives CDR1 MGHRA, CDR2 YSYEKL. The CDR3 spans 16 residues. V shed 0 bases and J shed 4 bases, with 15 bases lying between them. The DNA for the CDR3 is TGCGCCAGCAGCCAAGAAGGGGGAGGTTCGAGCACTGAAGCTTTCTTT. Residues: CASSQEGGGSSTEAFF.

J is TRBJ2-1 and V is TRBV5-1, with D possibly being TRBD2 (6 bases). Looked up from germline, CDR1 is SGHRS and CDR2 is YFSETQ. CDR3 length: 15 residues. Trimming removed 4 bases from V and 8 bases from J, with 19 bases in between. CDR3 nucleotides: TGCGCCAGCAGCAGGGCCCTTGGAGGGCGGCATGAGCAGTTCTTC. Its translation is CASSRALGGRHEQFF.

The chain uses TRBV27 and TRBJ2-3; perhaps TRBD1 as D (6 bases). The germline CDR1 and CDR2 sequences are MNHEY and SMNVEV (reference sequence). V was pared by 11 bases and J by 3 bases, with 21 bases between. The CDR3 sequence is 15 residues long. CDR3 bases: TGTGCCTCACAGAAAAGACAGGCCCGGACAGATACGCAGTATTTT. Its protein product is CASQKRQARTDTQYF.

The CDR3: CASSLGAGGFDEQFF. The CDR3 DNA sequence: TGTGCCAGCAGTTTAGGAGCGGGAGGGTTCGATGAGCAGTTCTTC. V usage is TRBV27 and J usage is TRBJ2-1, with TRBD2 matching 10 bases. From germline, CDR1 is MNHEY and CDR2 SMNVEV (reference sequence). This CDR3 region has 15 residues. V shed 2 bases and J 8 bases; nucleotides not matched to a gene: 6.

The chain joins TRBV7-9 to TRBJ1-4, with D uncertain. The CDR3 is made up of 16 amino acids. Looked up from germline, CDR1 is SEHNR and CDR2 is FQNEAQ (reference sequence). V was pared by 3 bases and J by 8 bases, with 19 bases between. The CDR3 nucleotides read TGTGCCAGCAGCTTTAGAGTTTTGGTTCATCGGGAAAAACTGTTTTTT. Encoded protein: CASSFRVLVHREKLFF.

CDR3 protein: CATSGLVPNEQFF. In DNA form, the CDR3 reads TGTGCCACCAGCGGACTAGTACCCAATGAGCAGTTCTTC. This chain joins TRBV15 and TRBJ2-1; TRBD2 matches at 7 bases. V trimming: 5 bases; J trimming: 6 bases; junction bases outside the gene matches: 4. The length of the CDR3 is 13 residues. CDR1 LNHNV and CDR2 YYDKDF come from the germline V gene (reference sequence).

This chain uses TRBV7-6 with TRBJ2-5; TRBD2 matches 9 bases. Losses at the gene ends were 2 bases for V and 2 bases for J; bases not matched to a gene: 15. Germline V gene data show CDR1 as SGHVS and CDR2 as FNYEAQ. CDR3 length: 19 residues. The CDR3 region has the DNA TGTGCCAGCAGCTTATTGTTACAATGGCGGGAGGGGCCGCAAGAGACCCAGTACTTC. Translated: CASSLLLQWREGPQETQYF. The full variable domain, with the rest looked up from reference TRBV7-6 and TRBJ2-5, is GAGVSQSPRYKVTKRGQDVALRCDPISGHVSLYWYRQALGQGPEFLTYFNYEAQQDKSGLPNDRFSAERPEGSISTLTIQRTEQRDSAMYRCASSLLLQWREGPQETQYFGPGTRLLVL.

This chain uses TRBV2 with TRBJ2-2; no reliable D call. The CDR3 runs to 13 residues. Trimming removed 5 bases from V and 4 bases from J, with 8 bases in between. CDR1 is SNHLY and CDR2 is FYNNEI in the germline V gene. This CDR3 reads CASSSPGTGELFF. DNA of the CDR3: TGTGCCAGCAGTTCTCCGGGCACCGGGGAGCTGTTTTTT. The entire variable domain, with the rest obtained from reference TRBV2 and TRBJ2-2, is as follows: EPEVTQTPSHQVTQMGQEVILRCVPISNHLYFYWYRQILGQKVEFLVSFYNNEISEKSEIFDDQFSVERPDGSNFTLKIRSTKLEDSAMYFCASSSPGTGELFFGEGSRLTVL.

The chain links TRBV6-1 to TRBJ2-3; no reliable D call. CDR1 and CDR2 (germline): MNHNS, SASEGT. This CDR3 spans 16 amino acids. V lost 2 bases to trimming and J lost 1 base, with 13 bases between them. Written as DNA, the CDR3 is TGTGCCAGCAGTGAAAAAGTGCCTTTGGGCACAGATACGCAGTATTTT. It translates to CASSEKVPLGTDTQYF.

The chain carries TRBV27 and TRBJ2-1; 7 positions match TRBD2. Per germline, CDR1 MNHEY and CDR2 SMNVEV (reference sequence). The ends lost 5 bases at V and 4 bases at J; junction bases unmatched: 14. The CDR3 extends over 17 amino acids. The CDR3 coding sequence is TGTGCCAGCAGTCTCACTAGCGCGATACGATTATACAATGAGCAGTTCTTC. Its translation is CASSLTSAIRLYNEQFF.

The V gene is TRBV19, the J gene TRBJ2-1; D is unresolved. The CDR3 contains 11 residues. Germline V gene lookup returns CDR1 LNHDA and CDR2 SQIVND (reference sequence). V gave up 7 bases and J gave up 10 bases, with 11 bases separating them. Here the CDR3 DNA reads TGTGCCAGTATAGGATATAACGAGCAGTTCTTC. As protein: CASIGYNEQFF. The full variable domain, its missing parts supplied by reference TRBV19 and TRBJ2-1, is DGGITQSPKYLFRKEGQNVTLSCEQNLNHDAMYWYRQDPGQGLRLIYYSQIVNDFQKGDIAEGYSVSREKKESFPLTVTSAQKNPTAFYLCASIGYNEQFFGPGTRLTVL.

The genes are TRBV27 and TRBJ2-1; 7 positions agree with TRBD1. Losses at the gene ends were 5 bases for V and 7 bases for J; bases not matched to a gene: 14. This CDR3 has 16 residues. Germline assignment: CDR1 MNHEY and CDR2 SMNVEV (reference sequence). DNA of the CDR3: TGTGCCAGCAGTCCTTCCCCGGGACAGAGAGTAAATGAGCAGTTCTTC. Translation: CASSPSPGQRVNEQFF.

The V call is TRBV27, the J call TRBJ2-7; D tentatively fits TRBD1 or TRBD2 (5 bases each). The CDR3 sequence is 14 residues long. V lost 8 bases and J lost 5, with 19 bases in between. The germline gives CDR1 MNHEY, CDR2 SMNVEV (reference sequence). DNA for the CDR3: TGTGCCAGCTCGAAAGCGAGGGGCTCGGACGAGCAGTACTTC. Its translation: CASSKARGSDEQYF.

This chain joins TRBV9 and TRBJ2-1, with D perhaps matching TRBD1 or TRBD2 (5 bases each). This CDR3 is built from 14 residues. CDR1 and CDR2 (germline): SGDLS, YYNGEE. V was clipped by 0 bases and J by 8 bases, with 12 bases between them. The CDR3 DNA reads as TGTGCCAGCAGCGTAGTTCCGGGGCACCATGAGCAGTTCTTC. Protein product: CASSVVPGHHEQFF.